This T cell receptor beta chain came from a study of Ad26.COV2.S vaccination and SARS-CoV-2 variants. Overall study results and limits: Vaccinees showed greater spike-specific TCR breadth than placebo recipients.

Using immunoSEQ multiplex PCR, the repertoire was profiled, and TCRdb retains in-frame clones only, with some absent. Of about 350,000 clones in the sample, more than 75% were seen once. Specified treatment: around 19 received Ad26.COV2.S at low or high dose, single or two shots; 5 received placebo; per-sample allocation not given. The study sampled participants on day 63 after the first vaccine or placebo injection. Trimming took 0 bases from V and 6 from J, leaving 13 bases between them. Germline V gene sequence: CDR1 SGHRS, CDR2 YFSETQ. The CDR3 is made up of 15 amino acids. About this clone: Its antigen is still unknown.

This chain joins TRBV5-1 and TRBJ2-4; D ambiguous. The sample in question was peripheral blood, obtained in a trial of Ad26.COV2.S vaccine versus placebo. The sequence derives from a person between 18 and 59 years old who received the Ad26.COV2.S COVID-19 vaccine or a placebo. CDR3 sequence: CASSLGPTPGNIQYF. CDR3 nucleotides: TGCGCCAGCAGCTTGGGGCCTACACCGGGAAACATTCAGTACTTC.